This T cell receptor beta chain was recorded in a study of blood T cell repertoires in COVID-19. Study context: PBMCs, B-cell-depleted T cells, or T cells provided the cDNA or gDNA that made up the material.

The germline V gene encodes CDR1 SEHNR and CDR2 FQNEAQ (reference sequence). V trimming: 2 bases; J trimming: 3 bases; junction bases outside the gene matches: 8. The CDR3 has 17 amino acids. How the authors handled the data: Reference gene primer amplification yielded estimated nucleated cell counts. Assay used: immunoSEQ multiplex PCR; TCRdb lists only in-frame clones, some missing. D and trimming were read from the DNA, whereas the V and J calls and clone size are those reported in that table. Among over 20,000 clones listed, more than 90% were seen once. V gene TRBV7-9 combines with J gene TRBJ2-1, with 9 bases aligning to TRBD2. Material: peripheral blood. The receptor was derived from a woman in her 70s with active COVID-19. The CDR3 loop is CASSLQYTSGFYNEQFF. In DNA form, the CDR3 reads TGTGCCAGCAGCTTACAGTATACTAGCGGGTTCTACAATGAGCAGTTCTTC.